This T cell receptor beta chain originates from a study of T cell responses to AZD1222 COVID-19 vaccine. General observations from the study: It was only after the peak T cell response that any repertoires were sampled. A mostly white British donor set with more females was recruited, and clonal diversity was possibly underestimated.

Trimming stripped 2 bases from V and 0 bases from J, with 11 bases between. This CDR3 spans 16 amino acids. Per the germline V gene, CDR1 is SNHLY and CDR2 is FYNNEI. This clone was seen once. What it recognizes is unknown. TCRdb's copy holds only in-frame clones and misses some; the assay was immunoSEQ multiplex PCR. This table holds about 130,000 clones, 93% found once. This TCR was recovered from an adult in good health. Source: peripheral blood, taken on day 0 of AZD1222 vaccination. The chain recombines TRBV2 with TRBJ2-1, with D possibly being TRBD1 (6 bases). CDR3 region: CASSENRDNSYNEQFF. In nucleotides, the CDR3 is TGTGCCAGCAGTGAAAATAGGGACAACTCCTACAATGAGCAGTTCTTC.